This T cell receptor (beta chain) was profiled in a study of cytomegalovirus exposure and HLA in healthy donors. The overall study: Both the approximately 120 validation repertoires and the 550 to 750 first-cohort repertoires used the same platform, as reported by a later analysis.

The data were produced by immunoSEQ multiplex PCR, yet TCRdb's version contains in-frame clones alone and is incomplete. The data hold over 150,000 clones, with roughly 91% observed a single time. V dropped 4 bases and J dropped 1 base, with 7 bases sitting between them. This CDR3 is built from 13 residues. Per the germline V gene, CDR1 is SQVTM and CDR2 is ANQGSEA. The receptor was derived from a young man in good health and CMV-seropositive. This chain connects TRBV29-1 to TRBJ2-2; D not resolved. Sequenced material: PBMCs. The CDR3 loop is CSVGGGNTGELFF. CDR3 nucleotides: TGCAGCGTTGGAGGCGGGAACACCGGGGAGCTGTTTTTT.